This passage covers 18 T cell receptor beta chains from one sample sequenced in a study of shared clonotypes between healthy human individuals (dated by TCRdb to about 2020). Preparation of the library involved the immunoSEQ multiplex PCR assay. In its TCRdb copy, this immuneACCESS table keeps in-frame sequences only and misses some clones. Where compared with another copy, unresolved V genes explain less than half of these, and the others have no known cause. The sample has around 640,000 clones on record, 95% to 96% of them singletons. The ten biggest clones cover more than 0.085% of the sample. For the CD8 naive samples, CD45RO-negative cells were positively selected for CCR7, yielding a CD45RA+CCR7+ population from which TemRA cells were excluded. Sequencing input: naive CD8+ T cells sorted from blood. Sample cell subset or site, as interpreted from the label and publication: CD45RA+CCR7+. The source of these receptors is a woman in her twenties or thirties in good health.

The DNA of the CDR3 is TGTGCCAGCAGTTTATCGATTACCCGCCGGATTGTCAGCAATCAGCCCCAGCATTTT. Translating it yields CASSLSITRRIVSNQPQHF. This chain links TRBV27 with TRBJ1-5; no firm D call. The CDR3 loop spans 19 amino acids. Per the germline V gene, CDR1 is MNHEY and CDR2 is SMNVEV (reference sequence). The V end was cut by 0 bases, the J end by 1 base, with 19 bases between.

The V call is TRBV13, the J call TRBJ2-7, with TRBD2 as a possible D gene (6 bases). The CDR3 extends over 15 amino acids. Trimming took 3 bases from V and 0 from J, leaving 12 bases between them. Germline assignment: CDR1 PRHDT and CDR2 FYEKMQ (reference sequence). The DNA for the CDR3 is TGTGCCAGCAGCTTCACTAGCATTAGCTCCTACGAGCAGTACTTC. Its protein product is CASSFTSISSYEQYF.

This sequence joins TRBV29-1 and TRBJ2-5; TRBD1 might be the D (6 bases). Per the germline V gene, CDR1 is SQVTM and CDR2 is ANQGSEA. The CDR3 has 16 amino acids. V lost 2 bases and J lost 5, with 21 bases in between. CDR3 protein: CSVERGDTGSSETQYF. CDR3 bases: TGCAGCGTTGAAAGAGGAGACACAGGGAGTAGTGAGACCCAGTACTTC.

This rearrangement joins TRBV28 to TRBJ2-5; 9 bases line up with TRBD2. Germline V gives CDR1 MDHEN, CDR2 SYDVKM. This CDR3 spans 14 amino acids. After removal of 7 bases from V and 2 bases from J, the junction contained 5 bases not matched to a gene. The CDR3 sequence is CASTQTSGQETQYF. The CDR3 DNA reads TGTGCCAGCACCCAGACTAGCGGACAAGAGACCCAGTACTTC.

The chain couples TRBV9 to TRBJ2-5, with D maybe TRBD1 (5 bases). CDR1 is SGDLS, CDR2 YYNGEE, per germline. The CDR3 is 14 amino acids. Trimming left V 3 bases short and J 5 bases short, with 14 bases between. The CDR3 sequence: CASSGAGTGETQYF. CDR3 bases: TGTGCCAGCAGCGGCGCTGGCACAGGTGAGACCCAGTACTTC.

This clone has just one count. This chain joins TRBV7-9 and TRBJ1-2, with 9 bases fitting TRBD1. V dropped 3 bases and J dropped 0; count of bases not matched to a gene: 5. CDR3 length equals 16 residues. Germline CDR1 reads SEHNR; CDR2 reads FQNEAQ (reference sequence). CDR3 protein: CASSLGQGRANYGYTF. DNA of the CDR3: TGTGCCAGCAGCTTGGGACAGGGAAGAGCTAACTATGGCTACACCTTC.

The chain is built from TRBV2 and TRBJ2-7; TRBD1 agrees at 7 bases. The CDR3 consists of 16 residues. The J segment lost 2 bases and the V segment lost 2 bases, leaving 9 bases of the junction unmatched. The germline V gene has CDR1 SNHLY and CDR2 FYNNEI. The CDR3: CASSEWGRGSTYEQYF. The CDR3 DNA is TGTGCCAGCAGTGAATGGGGCAGGGGGAGTACCTACGAGCAGTACTTC.

The chain employs TRBV27 and TRBJ1-1; no reliable D call. The V end was cut by 3 bases, the J end by 5 bases, with 13 bases between. Germline V lookup: CDR1 MNHEY, CDR2 SMNVEV (reference sequence). The CDR3 is made up of 14 amino acids. CDR3 loop: CASSFLGSGTEAFF. For the CDR3, the DNA is TGTGCCAGCAGTTTTTTAGGGTCGGGGACTGAAGCTTTCTTT.

This CDR3 is CASTPGAGANVLTF. The CDR3 DNA is TGTGCCAGCACCCCAGGGGCTGGGGCCAACGTCCTGACTTTC. This sequence joins TRBV28 and TRBJ2-6; tentatively, D is TRBD1 (6 bases). V lost 7 bases, J lost 2 bases, and 9 bases lay in between. The CDR3 contains 14 residues. Germline-derived CDR1 and CDR2 are MDHEN and SYDVKM. Full variable domain (remainder filled in from reference TRBV28 and TRBJ2-6): DVKVTQSSRYLVKRTGEKVFLECVQDMDHENMFWYRQDPGLGLRLIYFSYDVKMKEKGDIPEGYSVSREKKERFSLILESASTNQTSMYLCASTPGAGANVLTFGAGSRLTVL.

This chain links TRBV5-6 with TRBJ1-2; possibly TRBD1 for D (6 bases). Germline V gene lookup returns CDR1 SGHDT and CDR2 YYEEEE. The CDR3 loop spans 17 amino acids. V was clipped by 0 bases and J by 5 bases, with 20 bases between them. The CDR3 DNA sequence: TGTGCCAGCAGCTTGGGGGGGCGATCCCCGTCGATATATGGCTACACCTTC. Translating gives CASSLGGRSPSIYGYTF.

V and J are TRBV28 and TRBJ2-7; tentative D call: TRBD1 (5 bases). CDR1 and CDR2 from the germline V gene are MDHEN and SYDVKM. V lost 6 bases and J lost 5, with 20 bases in between. CDR3 length equals 15 residues. The CDR3 bases are TGTGCCAGCAGCCCTAGGGGATCAGGGCTAAACGAGCAGTACTTC. Amino acid sequence: CASSPRGSGLNEQYF.

V is TRBV5-5 and J is TRBJ2-7, with TRBD1 as a possible D gene (6 bases). Germline-derived CDR1 and CDR2 are SGHKS and YYEKEE (reference sequence). Trimming left V 0 bases short and J 1 base short, with 8 bases between. The CDR3 covers 14 residues. CDR3 amino acids: CASSLGDRSYEQYF. CDR3 DNA: TGTGCCAGCAGCTTGGGAGACAGGTCCTACGAGCAGTACTTC.

The rearrangement uses TRBV30 and TRBJ1-1; the D gene is possibly TRBD1 (5 bases). CDR1 and CDR2 from the germline V gene are GTSNPN and SVGIG (reference sequence). V was trimmed by 2 bases and J by 9 bases, leaving 16 bases between them. This CDR3 contains 13 residues. Written as DNA, the CDR3 is TGTGCCTGGAGTCTTTCGGGGGGAGAAAAAGCTTTCTTT. Its protein is CAWSLSGGEKAFF.

This chain uses TRBV29-1 with TRBJ2-1; D is uncertain. The V gene lost 4 bases and the J gene lost 1 base, with 11 bases spanning the gap. The germline CDR1 and CDR2 sequences are SQVTM and ANQGSEA. CDR3 length: 14 residues. The CDR3 bases are TGCAGCGTTGCTCCGGCAGTGTCCTACAATGAGCAGTTCTTC. Translated: CSVAPAVSYNEQFF.

The genes are TRBV7-6 and TRBJ2-5; 9 bases match TRBD2. The better agreement between TRBJ2-7 and the DNA end casts doubt on the J call. CDR3 length: 16 residues. Germline V gene sequence: CDR1 SGHVS, CDR2 FNYEAQ. This CDR3 reads CASSSMGLAGSYEQYF. The CDR3 DNA sequence: TGTGCCAGCAGCTCAATGGGGCTAGCGGGATCCTACGAGCAGTACTTC.

The V gene is TRBV10-3, the J gene TRBJ2-7; TRBD1 aligns across 7 bases. CDR1 is ENHRY and CDR2 is SYGVKD in the germline V gene. The CDR3 length is 14 residues. The V and J ends lost 3 bases and 3 bases, in that order; junction bases with no gene match: 5. The CDR3 DNA sequence: TGTGCCATCAGTGACCGGGACAGAAACTACGAGCAGTACTTC. Its translation is CAISDRDRNYEQYF.

The chain combines TRBV28 with TRBJ1-1; D ambiguous. Germline loops: CDR1 MDHEN, CDR2 SYDVKM. V was shortened by 3 bases and J by 4 bases, with 6 bases between the two germline ends. The CDR3 consists of 12 residues. CDR3 sequence: CASSFMFTEAFF. CDR3 sequence (DNA): TGTGCCAGCAGTTTCATGTTCACTGAAGCTTTCTTT.

V is TRBV6-5 and J is TRBJ2-6, with unresolved D. Germline CDR1 is MNHEY and CDR2 is SVGAGI. Trimming took 6 bases from V and 2 from J, leaving 11 bases between them. This CDR3 is 15 amino acids long. CDR3: CASSSEPAGANVLTF. CDR3 nucleotide sequence: TGTGCCAGCAGCTCCGAGCCCGCTGGGGCCAACGTCCTGACTTTC.